This T cell receptor beta chain was captured by sequencing in a study of blood T cell repertoires in COVID-19. Study-level background: The origin of the acute and convalescent COVID-19 samples was the United States, Italy and Spain. Sources were T cells, B-cell-depleted T cells, or PBMCs; the material itself was cDNA or gDNA.

Per the original methods: Reference gene primer amplification gave estimated nucleated cell counts. Sequencing used immunoSEQ multiplex PCR; TCRdb keeps in-frame clones, though not all of them. Clone size and V and J calls were adopted from that table, with D and trimming inferred from the DNA. The sample records 150,000 to 200,000 clones, 82% being singletons. Deletions cut 7 bases from V and 5 bases from J, with 11 bases between. Per the germline V gene, CDR1 is SGHTA and CDR2 is FQGNSA. The CDR3 totals 12 residues. The sequence was obtained from a woman aged 70 to 79 with acute or convalescent COVID-19. Sample: peripheral blood. The rearrangement links TRBV7-2 to TRBJ2-5, with D maybe TRBD2 (6 bases). In DNA, the CDR3 is TGTGCCAGCACCTCTGGGACTGAGACCCAGTACTTC. This encodes CASTSGTETQYF.